This TCR beta chain was recorded in a study of cytomegalovirus exposure and HLA in healthy donors. The overall study: The same platform was used for the roughly 120 validation repertoires and the roughly 680 first-cohort repertoires, a later analysis reported.

With regard to this clone: Its antigen is currently unknown.

The data were produced by immunoSEQ multiplex PCR, yet TCRdb's version contains in-frame clones alone and is incomplete. The table includes some 220,000 clones, around nine tenths detected once. Findings and caveats of the study: Confirmation in vitro established that three CMV-associated chains were specific for CMV antigens.

This CDR3 spans 16 amino acids. Deletions cut 4 bases from V and 5 bases from J, with 20 bases between. Germline-derived CDR1 and CDR2 are SEHNR and FQNEAQ (reference sequence). Sequencing used PBMCs. The origin of this receptor is a young woman in good health and CMV-seronegative. This rearrangement joins TRBV7-9 to TRBJ1-2, with D perhaps TRBD1 (6 bases). This CDR3 is CASSSEQDRLSYGYTF. As DNA, the CDR3 is TGTGCCAGCAGCTCAGAGCAGGACAGATTAAGTTATGGCTACACCTTC.